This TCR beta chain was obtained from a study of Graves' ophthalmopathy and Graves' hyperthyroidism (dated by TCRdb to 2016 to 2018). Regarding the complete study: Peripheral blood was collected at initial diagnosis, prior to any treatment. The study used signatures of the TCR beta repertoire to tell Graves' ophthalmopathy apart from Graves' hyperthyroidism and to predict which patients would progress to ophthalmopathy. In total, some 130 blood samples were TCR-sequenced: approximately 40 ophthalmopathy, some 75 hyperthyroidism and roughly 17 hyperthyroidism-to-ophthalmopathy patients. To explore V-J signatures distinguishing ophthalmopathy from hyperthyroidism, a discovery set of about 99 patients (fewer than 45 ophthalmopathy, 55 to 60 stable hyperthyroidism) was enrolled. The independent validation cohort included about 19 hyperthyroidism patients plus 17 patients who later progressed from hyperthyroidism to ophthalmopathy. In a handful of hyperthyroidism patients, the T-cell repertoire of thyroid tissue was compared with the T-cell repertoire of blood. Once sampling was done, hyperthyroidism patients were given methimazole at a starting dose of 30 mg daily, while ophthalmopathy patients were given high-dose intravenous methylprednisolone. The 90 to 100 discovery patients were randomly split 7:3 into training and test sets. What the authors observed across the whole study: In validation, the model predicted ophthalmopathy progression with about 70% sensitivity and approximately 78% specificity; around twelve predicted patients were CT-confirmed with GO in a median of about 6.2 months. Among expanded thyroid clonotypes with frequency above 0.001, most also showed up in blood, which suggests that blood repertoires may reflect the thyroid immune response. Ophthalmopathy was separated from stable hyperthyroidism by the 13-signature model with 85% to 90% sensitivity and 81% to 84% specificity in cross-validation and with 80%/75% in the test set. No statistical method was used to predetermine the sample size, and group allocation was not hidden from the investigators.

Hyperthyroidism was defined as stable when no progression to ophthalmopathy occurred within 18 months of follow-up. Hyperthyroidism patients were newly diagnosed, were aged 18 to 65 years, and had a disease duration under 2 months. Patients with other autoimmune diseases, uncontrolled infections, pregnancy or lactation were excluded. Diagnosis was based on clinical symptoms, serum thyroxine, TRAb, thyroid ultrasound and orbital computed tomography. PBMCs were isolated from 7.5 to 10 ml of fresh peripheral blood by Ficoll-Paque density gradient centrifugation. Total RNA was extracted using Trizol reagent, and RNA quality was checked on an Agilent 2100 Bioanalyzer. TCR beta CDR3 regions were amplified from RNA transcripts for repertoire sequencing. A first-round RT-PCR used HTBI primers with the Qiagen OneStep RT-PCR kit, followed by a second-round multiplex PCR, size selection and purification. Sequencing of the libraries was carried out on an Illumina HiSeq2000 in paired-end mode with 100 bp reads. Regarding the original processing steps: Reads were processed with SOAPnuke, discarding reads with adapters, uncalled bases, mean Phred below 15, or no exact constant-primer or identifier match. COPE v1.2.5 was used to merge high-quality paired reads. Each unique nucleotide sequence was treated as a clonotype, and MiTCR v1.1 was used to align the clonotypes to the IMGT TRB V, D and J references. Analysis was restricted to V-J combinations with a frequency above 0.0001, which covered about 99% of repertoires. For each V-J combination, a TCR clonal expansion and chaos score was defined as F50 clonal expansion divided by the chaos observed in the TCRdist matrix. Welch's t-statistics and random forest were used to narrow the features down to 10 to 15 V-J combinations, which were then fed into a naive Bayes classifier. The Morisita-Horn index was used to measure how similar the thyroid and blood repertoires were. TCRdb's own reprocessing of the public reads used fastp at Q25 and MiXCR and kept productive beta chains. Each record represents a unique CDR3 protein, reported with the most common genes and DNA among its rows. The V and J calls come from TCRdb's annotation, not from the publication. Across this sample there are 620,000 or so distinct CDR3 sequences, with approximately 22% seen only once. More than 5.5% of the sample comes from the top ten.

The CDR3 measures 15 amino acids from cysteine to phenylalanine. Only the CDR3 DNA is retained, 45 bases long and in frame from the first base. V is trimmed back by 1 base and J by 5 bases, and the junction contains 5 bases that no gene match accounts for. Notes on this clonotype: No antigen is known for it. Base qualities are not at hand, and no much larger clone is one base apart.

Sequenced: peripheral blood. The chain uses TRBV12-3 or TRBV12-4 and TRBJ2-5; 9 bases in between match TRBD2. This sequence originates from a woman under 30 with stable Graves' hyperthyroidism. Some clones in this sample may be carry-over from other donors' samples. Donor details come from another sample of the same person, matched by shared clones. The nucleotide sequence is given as TGTGCCAGCAGTTTAGTAGCGGGAGACGACGAGACCCAGTACTTC. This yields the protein CASSLVAGDDETQYF.